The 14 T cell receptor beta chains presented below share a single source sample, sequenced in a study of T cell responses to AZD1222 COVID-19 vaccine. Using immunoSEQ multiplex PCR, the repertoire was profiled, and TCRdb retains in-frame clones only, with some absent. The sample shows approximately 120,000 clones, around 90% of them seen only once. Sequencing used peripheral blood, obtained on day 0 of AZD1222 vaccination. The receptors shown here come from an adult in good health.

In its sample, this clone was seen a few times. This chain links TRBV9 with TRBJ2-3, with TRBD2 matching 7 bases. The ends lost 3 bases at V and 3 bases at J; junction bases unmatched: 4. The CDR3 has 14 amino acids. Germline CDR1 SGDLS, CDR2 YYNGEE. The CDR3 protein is CASSEGSGTDTQYF. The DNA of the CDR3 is TGTGCCAGCAGCGAGGGTAGCGGGACAGATACGCAGTATTTT.

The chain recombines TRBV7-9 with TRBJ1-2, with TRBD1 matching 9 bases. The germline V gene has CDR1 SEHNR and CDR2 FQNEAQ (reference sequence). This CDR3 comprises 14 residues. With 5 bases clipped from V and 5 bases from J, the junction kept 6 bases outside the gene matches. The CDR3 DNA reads TGTGCCAGCAGCCCCGGGACAGGGTTGTATGGCTACACCTTC. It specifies CASSPGTGLYGYTF.

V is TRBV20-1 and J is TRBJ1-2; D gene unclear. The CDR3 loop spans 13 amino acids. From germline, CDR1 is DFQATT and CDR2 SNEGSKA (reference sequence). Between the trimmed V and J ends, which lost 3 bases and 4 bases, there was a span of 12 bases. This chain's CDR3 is CSASPGRTYGYTF. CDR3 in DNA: TGCAGTGCTAGTCCCGGCAGAACCTATGGCTACACCTTC.

CDR3 DNA: TGCGCCAGCAGCTCGGGGCCAGTTACTGAAGCTTTCTTT. Translated: CASSSGPVTEAFF. The rearrangement links TRBV5-1 to TRBJ1-1; D perhaps matches TRBD1 (5 bases). Germline V gives CDR1 SGHRS, CDR2 YFSETQ. The CDR3 is 13 amino acids. V lost 3 bases and J lost 5, with 11 bases in between. Supplemented by reference TRBV5-1 and TRBJ1-1, the full variable domain reads KAGVTQTPRYLIKTRGQQVTLSCSPISGHRSVSWYQQTPGQGLQFLFEYFSETQRNKGNFPGRFSGRQFSNSRSEMNVSTLELGDSALYLCASSSGPVTEAFFGQGTRLTVV.

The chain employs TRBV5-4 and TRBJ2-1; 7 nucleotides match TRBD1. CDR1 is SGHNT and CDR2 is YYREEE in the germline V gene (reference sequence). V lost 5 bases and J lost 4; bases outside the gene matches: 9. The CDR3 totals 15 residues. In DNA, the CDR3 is TGTGCCAGCAGGCCCGGGACAGCTACGTACAATGAGCAGTTCTTC. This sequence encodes CASRPGTATYNEQFF.

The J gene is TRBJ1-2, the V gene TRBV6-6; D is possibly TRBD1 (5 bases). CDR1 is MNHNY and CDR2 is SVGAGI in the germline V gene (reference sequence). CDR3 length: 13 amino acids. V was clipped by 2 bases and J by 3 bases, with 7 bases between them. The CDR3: CASSYGGDYGYTF. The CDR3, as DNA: TGTGCCAGCAGTTACGGGGGAGACTATGGCTACACCTTC.

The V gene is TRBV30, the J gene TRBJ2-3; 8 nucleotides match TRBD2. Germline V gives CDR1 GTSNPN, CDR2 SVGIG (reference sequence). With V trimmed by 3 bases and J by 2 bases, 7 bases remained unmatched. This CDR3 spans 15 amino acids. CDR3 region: CAWSPGGGSTDTQYF. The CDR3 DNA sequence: TGTGCCTGGAGCCCCGGGGGGGGGTCCACAGATACGCAGTATTTT.

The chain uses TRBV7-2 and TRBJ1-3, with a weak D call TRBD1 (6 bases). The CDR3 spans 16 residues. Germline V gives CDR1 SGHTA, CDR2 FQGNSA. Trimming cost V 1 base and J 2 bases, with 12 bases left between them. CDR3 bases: TGTGCCAGCAGCTTAGGTGGAGGGGGAACTGGAAACACCATATATTTT. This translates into CASSLGGGGTGNTIYF.

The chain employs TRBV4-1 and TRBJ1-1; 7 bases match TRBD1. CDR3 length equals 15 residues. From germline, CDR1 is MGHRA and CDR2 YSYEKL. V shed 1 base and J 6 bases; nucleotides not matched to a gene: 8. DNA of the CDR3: TGCGCCAGCAGCCAAGCCGGACAGGCGTTGGCTGAAGCTTTCTTT. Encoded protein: CASSQAGQALAEAFF.

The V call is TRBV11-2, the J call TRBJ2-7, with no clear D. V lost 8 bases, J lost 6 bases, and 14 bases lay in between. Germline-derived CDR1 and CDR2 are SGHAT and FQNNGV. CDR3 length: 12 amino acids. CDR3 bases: TGTGCCAGCGGCAGAGGCTTTCGCGAGCAGTACTTC. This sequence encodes CASGRGFREQYF.

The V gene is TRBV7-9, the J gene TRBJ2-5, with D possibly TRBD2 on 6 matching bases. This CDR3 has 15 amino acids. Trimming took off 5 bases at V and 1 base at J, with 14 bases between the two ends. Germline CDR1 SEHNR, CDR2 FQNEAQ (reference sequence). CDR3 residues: CASSRGGTLQETQYF. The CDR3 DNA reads TGTGCCAGCAGCCGGGGCGGGACTCTCCAAGAGACCCAGTACTTC.

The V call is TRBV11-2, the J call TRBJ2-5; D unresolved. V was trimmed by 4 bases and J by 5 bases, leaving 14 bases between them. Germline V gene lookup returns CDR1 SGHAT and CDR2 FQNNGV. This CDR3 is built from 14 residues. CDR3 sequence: CASSSRVGRETQYF. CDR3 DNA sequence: TGTGCCAGCAGCTCTAGGGTCGGTAGGGAGACCCAGTACTTC. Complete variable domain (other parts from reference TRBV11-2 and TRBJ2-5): EAGVAQSPRYKIIEKRQSVAFWCNPISGHATLYWYQQILGQGPKLLIQFQNNGVVDDSQLPKDRFSAERLKGVDSTLKIQPAKLEDSAVYLCASSSRVGRETQYFGPGTRLLVL.

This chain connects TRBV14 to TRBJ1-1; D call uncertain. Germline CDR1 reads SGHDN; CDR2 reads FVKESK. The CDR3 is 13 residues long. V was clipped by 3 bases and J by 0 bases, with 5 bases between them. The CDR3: CASSQEMNTEAFF. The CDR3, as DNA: TGTGCCAGCAGCCAGGAGATGAACACTGAAGCTTTCTTT.

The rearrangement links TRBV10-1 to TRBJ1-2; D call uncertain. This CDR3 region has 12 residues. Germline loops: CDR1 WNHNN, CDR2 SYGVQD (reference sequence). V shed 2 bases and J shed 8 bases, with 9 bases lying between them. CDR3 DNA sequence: TGCGCCAGCAGTGAGGGTTCAGGCGGCTACACCTTC. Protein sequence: CASSEGSGGYTF.